Below, one T cell receptor (beta chain) is given with its context. This clonotype was seen many times. The antigen it binds to is not known. Qualities for individual bases were not recorded, and no much larger clone is one base off. This entry is derived from a study of T-cell memory formation after mild COVID-19 (dated by TCRdb to about 2021). Broadly, across the study: Most TCR sequence clusters were specific to one of the two donors. Longitudinal TCRalpha and TCRbeta repertoire sequencing tracked T-cell clones expanding and contracting after mild COVID-19 in a couple of donors. Two young, previously healthy adult volunteers, one female and one male, were included in the cohort. Beyond this particular receptor, the publication reports: Some responding clones were detected in pre-infection memory, which suggested that pre-existing cross-reactive memory T cells had joined the SARS-CoV-2 response. The second-wave clones that peaked on day 37 were not confirmed to be SARS-CoV-2 specific. Clones contracting from day 15 to 85 had balanced CD4/CD8 phenotypes, while a second wave expanding from day 15 to 37 was biased towards CD4+. Contracting CD4+ clones were located mainly in the CM and EM memory subsets, whereas CD8+ clones were found to be enriched in EMRA. Only a couple of mild cases were covered by the study, and larger cohorts that include severe cases with pre-infection samples were considered necessary.

Ficoll-Paque density gradient centrifugation was used to isolate PBMCs. From the cysteine up to the phenylalanine, the CDR3 has a length of 14 residues. The only DNA kept is the CDR3, 42 bases in frame from the first base. V ends up 5 bases short and J 7 bases short, with an unmatched junction base count of 5. The sequencer listed for this sample is Illumina NovaSeq 6000. TCRalpha and TCRbeta cDNA libraries were built by 5'RACE with constant-segment primers, adding sample barcodes and unique molecular identifiers. RNA was extracted from every sample with Trizol reagent. Amplification of the libraries took two PCR steps, and the second step added a second sample barcode plus Illumina TruSeq adapters. The libraries were sequenced on an Illumina NovaSeq using 2 x 150 bp paired-end reads. The authors' analysis ran thus. Demultiplexing of reads and collapsing into UMI-guided consensus sequences were performed with migec v1.2.7. With mixcr v2.1.11, UMI consensuses were aligned to TRA and TRB V and J templates and assembled into clonotypes. A clonotype was counted as expanded or contracted only if both edgeR and NoisET called the change significant, with noise models trained on biological replicates. edgeR calls used a false discovery rate-adjusted p below 0.01 and a log2 fold-change threshold of 1. PCA with hierarchical clustering of max-normalized trajectories of the 1000 most abundant clonotypes was used as exploratory dynamics analysis. The CD4 or CD8 phenotype of responding clones was assigned using the separately sequenced CD4+ and CD8+ repertoires. The public sequencing data were trimmed at Q25 with fastp and processed into clonotypes with MiXCR by TCRdb, which kept only in-frame beta chains. Every CDR3 protein is listed once, alongside the most common genes and DNA of its rows. These V and J calls derive from TCRdb rather than the authors' analysis. The sample includes under 400,000 distinct CDR3 sequences, with over 20% observed a single time. About 12% of the sample is held by the ten biggest clonotypes.

The chain couples TRBV12-3 or TRBV12-4 to TRBJ1-5; 10 central nucleotides agree with TRBD1. This TCR was recovered from an adult woman who had mild COVID-19 (a few samples of this study predate the infection). The sample titles of this study are shuffled in the database, so cell type and time point are left out; the donor was told from shared clones. The sample consisted of PBMCs or a T cell subset sorted from them (not recorded which). The CDR3 region reads CASSIGTGAQPQHF. Read as DNA, the sequence is TGTGCCAGCAGTATCGGGACAGGGGCACAGCCCCAGCATTTT.